A single sample gave rise to the 9 T cell receptor beta chains below, sequenced in a study of breast tumors, draining lymph nodes, adjacent tissues. TCRdb independently ran MiXCR on the multiplex PCR reads; one entry per CDR3 protein. This table has 55,000 to 75,000 distinct CDR3 sequences, over 40% appearing once. The sequencing input was breast tumor tissue. Source of these receptors: a female donor with breast cancer. Some clones in this sample may be carry-over from other donors' samples.

Only a few counts were recorded for this clonotype. Since a much larger clone is just one base distant, this may be a read error. The chain recombines TRBV4-1 with TRBJ2-1, with 8 bases lining up with TRBD2. The germline CDR1 and CDR2 sequences are MGHRA and YSYEKL. The CDR3 length is 15 residues. V shed 4 bases and J 7 bases; nucleotides not matched to a gene: 9. The CDR3 spells CASSLGLAAWNEQFF. CDR3 bases: TGCGCCAGCAGCCTTGGACTAGCAGCCTGGAATGAGCAGTTCTTC.

This clonotype has a count of ten or more. The chain uses TRBV11-2 and TRBJ2-1; 8 bases are shared with TRBD1. Germline-derived CDR1 and CDR2 are SGHAT and FQNNGV. CDR3 length: 14 residues. V was clipped by 5 bases and J by 7 bases; unmatched bases: 7. The CDR3 here is CASSPVTGVNEQFF. The CDR3 DNA reads TGTGCCAGCAGCCCCGTGACAGGGGTAAATGAGCAGTTCTTC.

J is TRBJ2-1 and V is TRBV7-3; maybe TRBD2 (5 bases). V dropped 5 bases and J dropped 7 bases, with 9 bases sitting between them. The CDR3 covers 12 residues. CDR1 and CDR2 from the germline V gene are SGHTA and FQGTGA. CDR3 DNA sequence: TGTGCCAGCAGCCCAGGACTGAATGAGCAGTTCTTC. Protein: CASSPGLNEQFF.

This clonotype was observed many times. This rearrangement joins TRBV10-3 to TRBJ2-3, with 8 bases lining up with TRBD1. CDR1 is ENHRY and CDR2 is SYGVKD in the germline V gene. The CDR3 spans 19 residues. V was clipped by 3 bases and J by 0 bases; unmatched bases: 14. The CDR3 loop is CAISETTGTGTTSTDTQYF. The CDR3 bases are TGTGCCATCAGTGAAACCACCGGGACAGGAACCACTAGCACAGATACGCAGTATTTT.

This clonotype has ten or more counts. The chain has TRBV7-2 and TRBJ2-5; 8 positions match TRBD2. The CDR3 is made up of 16 amino acids. J gave up 5 bases and V 3 bases, and 11 bases lay outside the gene matches. Germline V CDR1 and CDR2: SGHTA, FQGNSA. The CDR3 sequence: CASSFRVAGLGETQYF. The CDR3 region has the DNA TGTGCCAGCAGCTTCAGGGTAGCGGGGTTGGGGGAGACCCAGTACTTC.

This clonotype was seen ten or more times. CDR3 region: CASSYTTGGYQPLHF. The CDR3 DNA reads as TGTGCCAGCAGTTACACGACAGGGGGATATCAACCCCTCCACTTT. The rearrangement links TRBV5-8 to TRBJ1-6; TRBD1 agrees at 9 bases. The junction had 12 bases not matched to a gene; V was cut back by 5 bases and J by 12 bases. Germline lookup yields CDR1 SGHTS and CDR2 YDEGEE. This CDR3 spans 15 amino acids. The full variable domain, rest sourced from reference TRBV5-8 and TRBJ1-6, is EAGVTQSPTHLIKTRGQQATLRCSPISGHTSVYWYQQALGLGLQFLLWYDEGEERNRGNFPPRFSGRQFPNYSSELNVNALELEDSALYLCASSYTTGGYQPLHFGNGTRLTVT.

With respect to this clonotype: Sequence at one end of the junction differs from germline and may be a read error. The CDR3 DNA is TGTGCCACCAGTGAGCGGGAAAACCGCGCAGATACGCAGTATTTT. It specifies CATSERENRADTQYF. The chain recombines TRBV10-3 with TRBJ2-3, with 7 bases identical to TRBD2. From germline, CDR1 is ENHRY and CDR2 SYGVKD. The CDR3 loop spans 15 amino acids.

This clonotype appeared many times. The chain joins TRBV15 to TRBJ2-7; D may be TRBD2 (6 bases). Germline V CDR1 and CDR2: LNHNV, YYDKDF (reference sequence). This CDR3 contains 19 residues. Trimming took off 3 bases at V and 5 bases at J, with 29 bases between the two ends. The CDR3 DNA is TGTGCCACCAGCAGCGAGACTAGAAAGTTTACTATTCCGGACCACGAGCAGTACTTC. The encoded protein is CATSSETRKFTIPDHEQYF.

This rearrangement joins TRBV7-9 to TRBJ2-7; D possibly corresponds to TRBD1 (6 bases). V dropped 4 bases and J dropped 6 bases, with 22 bases sitting between them. CDR1 SEHNR and CDR2 FQNEAQ come from the germline V gene (reference sequence). This CDR3 region has 16 residues. Written as DNA, the CDR3 is TGTGCCAGCAGCTCCCTGGACGGGACACCGCTGGGCGAGCAGTACTTC. Its protein product is CASSSLDGTPLGEQYF.